This passage covers 18 T cell receptor beta chains from one sample sequenced in a study of T cell repertoires in cytomegalovirus infection. MiXCR, applied by TCRdb to the reads, yields one record per CDR3 protein. This table holds approximately 130,000 distinct CDR3 sequences, more than 20% found once. Their antigens remain unidentified. Source material: PBMCs, sequenced either directly or after in vitro stimulation (not recorded which). These receptors all stem from a human donor in good health (CMV status not recorded). Some clones in this sample may be carry-over from other donors' samples.

V and J are TRBV7-8 and TRBJ1-1; D is undetermined. The germline gives CDR1 SGHVS, CDR2 FQNEAQ. Trimming took off 7 bases at V and 0 bases at J, with 15 bases between the two ends. This CDR3 has 15 residues. The CDR3 DNA is TGTGCCAGCAAGCAAACGAATGCGATGAACACTGAAGCTTTCTTT. Encoded protein: CASKQTNAMNTEAFF.

This clonotype was observed a few times. This chain connects TRBV19 to TRBJ2-2; D uncertain. This CDR3 region has 12 residues. V was trimmed by 5 bases and J by 5 bases, leaving 6 bases between them. Germline CDR1 is LNHDA and CDR2 is SQIVND (reference sequence). The CDR3 reads CASSRWTGELFF. CDR3 nucleotides: TGTGCCAGTAGTCGATGGACCGGGGAGCTGTTTTTT.

This rearrangement joins TRBV6-8 to TRBJ1-2, with TRBD1 matching 9 bases. The ends lost 2 bases at V and 5 bases at J; junction bases unmatched: 9. CDR1 is MNHGY, CDR2 SAAAGT, per germline. There are 16 residues in the CDR3. The CDR3 loop reads CASSYQGTGSPYGYTF. The DNA for the CDR3 is TGTGCCAGCAGTTACCAAGGGACAGGGTCCCCGTATGGCTACACCTTC.

This clonotype has just a few counts. The chain uses TRBV7-2 and TRBJ1-5; the D gene is possibly TRBD1 (6 bases). Germline V CDR1 and CDR2: SGHTA, FQGNSA. This CDR3 contains 14 residues. V was clipped by 2 bases and J by 2 bases, with 7 bases between them. The CDR3: CASSLNRGNQPQHF. The CDR3 DNA reads TGTGCCAGCAGCTTAAACAGGGGCAATCAGCCCCAGCATTTT.

This clonotype has a handful of counts. The chain combines TRBV27 with TRBJ2-7; 7 nucleotides agree with TRBD2. V lost 3 bases and J lost 6; bases outside the gene matches: 11. This CDR3 has 15 amino acids. Germline V gives CDR1 MNHEY, CDR2 SMNVEV (reference sequence). The CDR3 reads CASSLATSFSSEQYF. The CDR3 bases are TGTGCCAGCAGTTTGGCGACTAGCTTTTCGTCCGAGCAGTACTTC.

This clonotype was detected ten times or more. This chain joins TRBV15 and TRBJ2-1; no clear D. This CDR3 is 14 amino acids long. Germline V gene lookup returns CDR1 LNHNV and CDR2 YYDKDF (reference sequence). V shed 1 base and J shed 3 bases, with 7 bases lying between them. The CDR3 bases are TGTGCCACCAGCAGAGTGGATTTCTACAATGAGCAGTTCTTC. It is translated as CATSRVDFYNEQFF.

The V and J genes are TRBV11-2 and TRBJ1-2; D remains ambiguous. In germline, CDR1 is SGHAT, CDR2 FQNNGV. There are 14 residues in the CDR3. Trimming cost V 6 bases and J 6 bases, with 17 bases left between them. CDR3 amino acids: CASSSLPGRHGYTF. In DNA, the CDR3 is TGTGCCAGCAGTTCCCTGCCCGGACGACATGGCTACACCTTC.

This rearrangement joins TRBV12-3 or TRBV12-4 to TRBJ1-1; no clear D. Trimming took off 1 base at V and 3 bases at J, with 6 bases between the two ends. The CDR3 totals 13 residues. The CDR3 reads CASSLVRYTEAFF. For the CDR3, the DNA is TGTGCCAGCAGTTTAGTCCGATACACTGAAGCTTTCTTT.

The chain recombines TRBV5-1 with TRBJ2-3; TRBD2 matches 13 bases. Per germline, CDR1 SGHRS and CDR2 YFSETQ. With V trimmed by 4 bases and J by 9 bases, 11 bases remained unmatched. The CDR3 spans 16 residues. CDR3 nucleotides: TGCGCCAGCAGCGGGGGACTAGCGGGACCCTTGGGGACGCAGTATTTT. This translates into CASSGGLAGPLGTQYF.

The genes are TRBV28 and TRBJ1-1; 9 positions match TRBD1. Trimming at V came to 5 bases and at J to 5 bases, leaving 12 bases not matched to a gene. This CDR3 has 16 amino acids. Germline V gives CDR1 MDHEN, CDR2 SYDVKM. CDR3 sequence reads: CASSAPPGQGKTEAFF. The CDR3 DNA reads as TGTGCCAGCAGTGCCCCTCCGGGACAGGGTAAGACTGAAGCTTTCTTT. The whole variable domain, remainder taken from reference TRBV28 and TRBJ1-1, is DVKVTQSSRYLVKRTGEKVFLECVQDMDHENMFWYRQDPGLGLRLIYFSYDVKMKEKGDIPEGYSVSREKKERFSLILESASTNQTSMYLCASSAPPGQGKTEAFFGQGTRLTVV.

The chain joins TRBV12-3 or TRBV12-4 to TRBJ1-4; no reliable D call. The CDR3 sequence is 14 residues long. Deletions cut 3 bases from V and 3 bases from J, with 8 bases between. CDR3 nucleotide sequence: TGTGCCAGCAGTTTCTTAGGACCTAATGAAAAACTGTTTTTT. Residues: CASSFLGPNEKLFF.

V gene TRBV6-5 combines with J gene TRBJ1-5, with a tentative D call TRBD1 (5 bases). The V end lost 5 bases, the J end lost 6 bases, and 20 bases lay between the germline ends. The CDR3 extends over 16 amino acids. Germline loops: CDR1 MNHEY, CDR2 SVGAGI. CDR3 residues: CASSARGKGRPQPQHF. The DNA for the CDR3 is TGTGCCAGCAGTGCCCGGGGAAAGGGGCGACCTCAGCCCCAGCATTTT.

The rearrangement joins TRBV28 to TRBJ1-4, with D tentatively TRBD1 (5 bases). CDR1 is MDHEN, CDR2 SYDVKM, per germline. The CDR3 has 14 amino acids. V was trimmed by 1 base and J by 8 bases, leaving 11 bases between them. CDR3 DNA: TGTGCCAGCAGTTTATCCAGGGTAGCGGAAAAACTGTTTTTT. Residues: CASSLSRVAEKLFF.

This clonotype was seen many times. V usage is TRBV7-2 and J usage is TRBJ2-1; TRBD2 matches 11 bases. CDR1 is SGHTA and CDR2 is FQGNSA in the germline V gene. This CDR3 has 19 amino acids. After removal of 4 bases from V and 8 bases from J, the junction contained 19 bases not matched to a gene. The CDR3 DNA sequence: TGTGCCAGCAGCTCGCGTTTAGCGGGAGGGCCCTCCATGCACGATGAGCAGTTCTTC. Translation gives CASSSRLAGGPSMHDEQFF.

This clonotype has a handful of counts. A read error may account for a junction end that differs from germline. The rearrangement uses TRBV5-4 and TRBJ2-1, with D perhaps TRBD2 (6 bases). The germline gives CDR1 SGHNT, CDR2 YYREEE (reference sequence). This CDR3 region has 15 residues. This chain's CDR3 is CASSFQGAGYHEQFF. The CDR3 bases are TGTGCCAGCAGCTTCCAGGGAGCGGGCTACCATGAGCAGTTCTTC.

The chain uses TRBV20-1 and TRBJ2-7; 7 nucleotides agree with TRBD2. The germline gives CDR1 DFQATT, CDR2 SNEGSKA (reference sequence). This CDR3 contains 13 residues. The CDR3 DNA is TGCGGTGCTTCTAGAGCGGGATCCTACGAGCAGTACGTC. This sequence encodes CGASRAGSYEQYV.

The J gene is TRBJ2-1, the V gene TRBV5-5; TRBD2 matches at 8 bases. Trimming took 4 bases from V and 2 from J; bases not matched to a gene: 8. The germline gives CDR1 SGHKS, CDR2 YYEKEE (reference sequence). This CDR3 has 16 residues. CDR3 in amino acids: CASSERAGEPYNEQFF. The DNA for the CDR3 is TGTGCCAGCAGCGAAAGAGCGGGAGAGCCCTACAATGAGCAGTTCTTC. Full variable domain (rest looked up from reference TRBV5-5 and TRBJ2-1): DAGVTQSPTHLIKTRGQQVTLRCSPISGHKSVSWYQQVLGQGPQFIFQYYEKEERGRGNFPDRFSARQFPNYSSELNVNALLLGDSALYLCASSERAGEPYNEQFFGPGTRLTVL.

This clonotype was observed a few times. The V call is TRBV7-2, the J call TRBJ2-3, with a possible D match to TRBD2 (7 bases). Germline V lookup: CDR1 SGHTA, CDR2 FQGNSA. V was shortened by 5 bases and J by 6 bases, with 18 bases between the two germline ends. The CDR3 totals 15 residues. CDR3 coding DNA: TGTGCCAGCAGCAAGTGGGCGGGGGCGCGGGATACGCAGTATTTT. Amino acid sequence: CASSKWAGARDTQYF.